The TCR beta chain described here comes from a study of T cell responses to AZD1222 COVID-19 vaccine (dated by TCRdb to the early 2020s). For the wider study: A total of more than 230 trial participants underwent TCR sequencing, of whom around 200 received two doses of AZD1222 and about 25 received two doses of the MenACWY control vaccine. Enrollment into the trials was organized by age into subgroups of 18-55, 56-69 and 70-plus years, and those subgroups contained approximately 160, 26 and 62 TCR-sequenced participants, respectively.

The CDR3 contains 14 residues, cysteine and phenylalanine counted. Only the CDR3 DNA is retained, 42 bases long and in frame from the first base. The germline V end is reduced by 5 bases and the J end by 4 bases; junction bases left unmatched: 8. In the germline V gene, CDR1 corresponds to SNHLY and CDR2 to FYNNEI. The time point label corresponds to: about 28 days (+/-7) after the second vaccine dose. AZD1222 recipients whose second dose came at about 4 weeks and those whose second dose came at about 12 weeks were combined into one group, since spike-specific TCR depth and breadth did not differ between the two schedules. Vaccinee samples came from UK trials COV001 and COV002, including a single-blind randomized controlled phase 2/3 trial of AZD1222 (ChAdOx1 nCoV-19) in healthy adults. Trial participant PBMC samples were collected at day 0 and day 28 after the second dose for TCRbeta chain sequencing.

The CDR3 regions of human TCRbeta chains were analyzed by immunosequencing. Processing in the source paper ran as follows. TCRs in the repertoires were matched against a reference library of SARS-CoV-2-specific TCRs that had been generated with the MIRA antigen-specificity platform. Breadth was defined as the fraction of unique TCRs that were SARS-CoV-2-associated. Depth was defined as the fraction of total T cells that were SARS-CoV-2-associated. Each spike-specific TCR was assigned to its reactive spike region and to a CD4 or CD8 class using the MIRA data. Log10-transformed breadth and depth values were compared by one-way ANOVA with Sidak's multiple comparisons tests. TCRdb provides this immuneACCESS table in a form limited to in-frame rearrangements. Some clones are lacking; in checked studies, under half of them reflect an unresolved V gene, and why the rest are absent is not known. That table gives V, J and clone size, and the DNA gave D and trimming. The sample contains about 130,000 clones, approximately 95% of them found a single time. The biggest ten clones account for 6.5% to 8% of the sample.

Study-level results and caveats: Participants were mostly white British, with more females than males. The authors suggested clonal diversity may have been underestimated. Reportedly, almost half of the unique spike-specific TCRs recognized epitopes lying outside the regions that are mutated in the B.1.351 and B.1.1.7 variants. The 56-69-year group was small, and its depth increase did not reach significance, likely because of low power. Only five to seven AZD1222 recipients were SARS-CoV-2 seropositive at baseline, limiting conclusions about previously exposed vaccinees. CD4 TCRs associated with the vaccine covered the entire spike protein, and the dominant responses were in regions 160-218 and 743-854. After two AZD1222 doses, both the breadth and the depth of spike-specific TCRs were significantly higher than at day 0 and than in MenACWY recipients. Because no samples from the day 14 peak response were available, repertoires could be characterized only after the peak T cell response.

In the case of this clone: The specificity of this receptor is unknown. No much larger clonotype is one base removed from it; base qualities were not supplied.

Source: peripheral blood, taken 28 days after the second AZD1222 dose. This chain joins TRBV2 to TRBJ2-7; TRBD1 matches 7 bases in the middle. This clonotype originated in an adult who received the AZD1222 COVID-19 vaccine. The CDR3 region has the sequence CASSSQGQIYEQYF. The sequenced DNA is TGTGCCAGCAGTTCACAGGGGCAGATTTACGAGCAGTACTTC.